One sample yielded the 32 T cell receptor beta chains listed below, sequenced in a study of blood T cell repertoires in COVID-19 (dated by TCRdb to 2018 to 2020). Receptors were amplified or captured by the immunoSEQ multiplex PCR assay. In TCRdb, the immuneACCESS table is reduced to in-frame sequences with V and J assigned. These tables do not hold every clone; where another copy was compared, an unresolved V gene accounts for under half, and the others remain unexplained. Recorded for this sample are 100,000 or so clones; about 90% of them occurred a single time. The ten largest clones take up approximately 15% of the sample. Sequencing was performed on peripheral blood. The receptors shown here come from a man aged 50-59 years with acute or convalescent COVID-19.

The J gene is TRBJ1-5, the V gene TRBV6-6, with D tentatively TRBD1 (5 bases). The CDR3 extends over 15 amino acids. With 6 bases removed from V and 3 bases from J, the gap between germline ends came to 15 bases. Germline CDR1 is MNHNY and CDR2 is SVGAGI (reference sequence). CDR3 sequence (DNA): TGTGCCAGCAGGCCCAAGGCAGGGAACAATCAGCCCCAGCATTTT. Amino acids: CASRPKAGNNQPQHF.

In its sample, this clone was seen once. The rearrangement joins TRBV3-1 (or the pseudogene TRBV3-2) to TRBJ1-4; the D is unclear. The germline gives CDR1 LGHDT, CDR2 YNNKEL (reference sequence). V was clipped by 9 bases and J by 3 bases, with 11 bases between them. The CDR3 spans 13 residues. CDR3 nucleotides: TGTGCCAGTTCTCTAGCGCCTAATGAAAAACTGTTTTTT. It is translated as CASSLAPNEKLFF.

The chain joins TRBV24-1 to TRBJ2-4; 8 positions agree with TRBD2. This CDR3 has 15 residues. J gave up 3 bases and V 9 bases, and 9 bases lay outside the gene matches. Germline CDR1 and CDR2: KGHDR and SFDVKD. The CDR3 nucleotides read TGTGCCACCTCCCCGGGAGGGCTGATCAAAAACATTCAGTACTTC. This gives the protein CATSPGGLIKNIQYF.

CDR3 sequence reads: CASLRDRTSDTQYF. CDR3 in DNA: TGTGCCAGCCTTCGGGACAGAACCTCGGATACGCAGTATTTT. The chain links TRBV18 to TRBJ2-3; 7 bases align to TRBD1. V dropped 8 bases and J dropped 6; count of bases not matched to a gene: 11. The CDR3 is made up of 14 amino acids. CDR1 is KGHSH, CDR2 LQKENI, per germline.

The CDR3 loop is CASSPDRGGNQPQHF. In DNA, the CDR3 is TGTGCCAGCAGCCCCGACAGGGGGGGCAATCAGCCCCAGCATTTT. This rearrangement joins TRBV6-5 to TRBJ1-5; TRBD1 matches 9 bases. The V and J ends lost 6 bases and 2 bases, in that order; junction bases with no gene match: 5. CDR3 length: 15 residues. Germline-derived CDR1 and CDR2 are MNHEY and SVGAGI.

This clone was detected only a few times. V usage is TRBV19 and J usage is TRBJ1-6; TRBD1 aligns across 8 bases. Losses at the gene ends were 4 bases for V and 10 bases for J; bases not matched to a gene: 12. Germline values: CDR1 LNHDA, CDR2 SQIVND (reference sequence). The CDR3 extends over 16 amino acids. The CDR3 region has the DNA TGTGCCAGTAGTAAGACAGGGGAGGACTTTAGCTCACCCCTCCACTTT. Its translation: CASSKTGEDFSSPLHF.

The J gene is TRBJ2-7, the V gene TRBV6-5; TRBD1 matches at 8 bases. With 5 bases clipped from V and 5 bases from J, the junction kept 8 bases outside the gene matches. The CDR3 spans 14 residues. Germline values: CDR1 MNHEY, CDR2 SVGAGI. The CDR3 DNA is TGTGCCAGCAGTCCTCCCAGGGGGCTCGACGAGCAGTACTTC. This sequence encodes CASSPPRGLDEQYF.

This rearrangement joins TRBV5-1 to TRBJ2-1, with TRBD1 matching 7 bases. The germline gives CDR1 SGHRS, CDR2 YFSETQ. The CDR3 length is 17 residues. V gave up 4 bases and J gave up 1 base; unmatched junction bases: 11. CDR3 bases: TGCGCCAGCAGCCCTACGCCGGGACAGACATCCTACAATGAGCAGTTCTTC. Protein sequence: CASSPTPGQTSYNEQFF.

The chain joins TRBV3-1 (or the pseudogene TRBV3-2) to TRBJ2-7, with D unresolved. V was trimmed by 2 bases and J by 5 bases, leaving 7 bases between them. The CDR3 sequence is 12 residues long. CDR1 LGHDT and CDR2 YNNKEL come from the germline V gene (reference sequence). The CDR3 region is CASSQTPDEQYF. CDR3 in DNA: TGTGCCAGCAGCCAAACTCCCGACGAGCAGTACTTC.

J is TRBJ2-1 and V is TRBV11-2, with D possibly TRBD2 on 6 matching bases. CDR1 is SGHAT, CDR2 FQNNGV, per germline. With 7 bases removed from V and 10 bases from J, the gap between germline ends came to 17 bases. The CDR3 has 13 amino acids. The CDR3, as DNA: TGTGCCAGCATCCCATATCGTGGGGGGGAGCAGTTCTTC. Amino acids: CASIPYRGGEQFF.

V usage is TRBV5-1 and J usage is TRBJ2-2, with D unresolved. This CDR3 spans 15 amino acids. Trimming removed 0 bases from V and 3 bases from J, with 9 bases in between. Germline lookup yields CDR1 SGHRS and CDR2 YFSETQ. Here the CDR3 reads CASSLAQAYTGELFF. Here the CDR3 DNA reads TGCGCCAGCAGCTTGGCGCAGGCGTACACCGGGGAGCTGTTTTTT.

V and J are TRBV9 and TRBJ2-7; 9 bases agree with TRBD1. The CDR3 extends over 14 amino acids. The junction had 4 bases not matched to a gene; V was cut back by 3 bases and J by 3 bases. From germline, CDR1 is SGDLS and CDR2 YYNGEE. The CDR3 region has the DNA TGTGCCAGCAGCGAAGGGACAGGGATCTACGAGCAGTACTTC. Its translation: CASSEGTGIYEQYF.

This clone is termed medium-sized. This chain links TRBV6-2 or TRBV6-3 with TRBJ1-4; TRBD1 aligns across 7 bases. The CDR3 loop spans 15 amino acids. Germline V lookup: CDR1 MNHEY, CDR2 SVGEGT. The V gene end was trimmed by 8 bases and the J gene end by 0 bases; junction bases not matched to a gene: 6. The chain's CDR3 is CASGSGTATNEKLFF. Written as DNA, the CDR3 is TGTGCCAGCGGTTCCGGGACAGCAACTAATGAAAAACTGTTTTTT.

The J gene is TRBJ2-7, the V gene TRBV7-2; D is unresolved. The CDR3 length is 14 residues. Germline V CDR1 and CDR2: SGHTA, FQGNSA. Deletions cut 2 bases from V and 1 base from J, with 9 bases between. The CDR3 nucleotides are TGTGCCAGCAGCTTAAAAGCTAAATCCTACGAGCAGTACTTC. Its translation: CASSLKAKSYEQYF.

For this clone: The same CDR3 arises from other DNA sequences in this sample as well. The CDR3: CASSPDGQNTGELFF. CDR3 bases: TGCGCCAGCAGCCCCGACGGACAGAACACCGGGGAGCTGTTTTTT. This chain uses TRBV5-1 with TRBJ2-2; D is possibly TRBD1 (5 bases). Per the germline V gene, CDR1 is SGHRS and CDR2 is YFSETQ. The CDR3 is made up of 15 amino acids. Trimming took off 4 bases at V and 1 base at J, with 11 bases between the two ends.

The J gene is TRBJ2-5, the V gene TRBV5-1; D remains ambiguous. CDR3 length: 11 residues. In germline, CDR1 is SGHRS, CDR2 YFSETQ. V lost 6 bases, J lost 5 bases, and 8 bases lay in between. Written as DNA, the CDR3 is TGCGCCAGCACCCAAGAGGAGACCCAGTACTTC. It specifies CASTQEETQYF.

The J gene is TRBJ2-2, the V gene TRBV2; TRBD1 is a possible D gene (5 bases). CDR3 size: 14 residues. The germline gives CDR1 SNHLY, CDR2 FYNNEI. The V end lost 6 bases, the J end lost 2 bases, and 10 bases lay between the germline ends. As DNA, the CDR3 is TGTGCCAGCAGCGCGACAGCCAACACCGGGGAGCTGTTTTTT. Its protein product is CASSATANTGELFF.

The chain uses TRBV6-1 and TRBJ1-1; the D is unclear. This CDR3 is built from 15 residues. CDR1 MNHNS and CDR2 SASEGT come from the germline V gene. Trimming took off 1 base at V and 0 bases at J, with 9 bases between the two ends. Here the CDR3 reads CASSEEVRMNTEAFF. The DNA for the CDR3 is TGTGCCAGCAGTGAAGAGGTCAGGATGAACACTGAAGCTTTCTTT.

In nucleotides, the CDR3 is TGTGCCAGCAGCCAAGCTATTAATGAGCAGTTCTTC. Its translation: CASSQAINEQFF. The chain uses TRBV3-1 (or the pseudogene TRBV3-2) and TRBJ2-1, with no clear D. The germline V gene has CDR1 LGHDT and CDR2 YNNKEL (reference sequence). The V and J ends lost 1 base and 7 bases respectively, with 5 bases between them. This CDR3 is built from 12 residues.

The chain links TRBV11-2 to TRBJ2-5; TRBD2 aligns across 8 bases. With V trimmed by 0 bases and J by 1 base, 1 base remained unmatched. In germline, CDR1 is SGHAT, CDR2 FQNNGV. The CDR3 runs to 15 residues. CDR3 in DNA: TGTGCCAGCAGCTTAGACGGGGGGGCCCAAGAGACCCAGTACTTC. It specifies CASSLDGGAQETQYF.

This rearrangement joins TRBV5-1 to TRBJ2-2, with 8 bases aligning to TRBD1. CDR1 and CDR2 (germline): SGHRS, YFSETQ. V dropped 4 bases and J dropped 1; count of bases not matched to a gene: 9. The CDR3 totals 17 residues. The CDR3 sequence is CASSVRGQGLNTGELFF. In DNA, the CDR3 is TGCGCCAGCAGCGTACGAGGACAGGGCCTGAACACCGGGGAGCTGTTTTTT.

V gene TRBV12-5 combines with J gene TRBJ2-5, with unresolved D. CDR1 and CDR2 (germline): LGHNT, FRNRAP. V was trimmed by 1 base and J by 5 bases, leaving 8 bases between them. This CDR3 is 13 amino acids long. The CDR3: CASGLAGLETQYF. In nucleotides, the CDR3 is TGTGCTAGTGGTTTGGCGGGTTTGGAGACCCAGTACTTC.

The chain joins TRBV19 to TRBJ2-2, with TRBD2 as a possible D gene (5 bases). V gave up 7 bases and J gave up 5 bases, with 17 bases separating them. The CDR3 is 15 residues long. The germline V gene has CDR1 LNHDA and CDR2 SQIVND (reference sequence). CDR3 region: CASTPRGRTTGELFF. The CDR3 nucleotides read TGTGCCAGTACCCCACGGGGTCGGACTACCGGGGAGCTGTTTTTT.

The rearrangement joins TRBV12-5 to TRBJ1-5; D is undetermined. The germline V gene encodes CDR1 LGHNT and CDR2 FRNRAP. The CDR3 length is 12 residues. Trimming cost V 4 bases and J 9 bases, with 10 bases left between them. Here the CDR3 DNA reads TGTGCTAGTGGTTCCCAGATCAGGCCCCAGCATTTT. It is translated as CASGSQIRPQHF.

V and J are TRBV7-9 and TRBJ2-7, with a tentative D call TRBD2 (6 bases). CDR1 is SEHNR, CDR2 FQNEAQ, per germline (reference sequence). This CDR3 is built from 15 residues. The V end was cut by 6 bases, the J end by 3 bases, with 18 bases between. CDR3 nucleotides: TGTGCCAGCAGTCCAAGTTTAGGAGGGAACTACGAGCAGTACTTC. This sequence encodes CASSPSLGGNYEQYF. The whole variable domain, filled in from reference TRBV7-9 and TRBJ2-7, reads DTGVSQNPRHKITKRGQNVTFRCDPISEHNRLYWYRQTLGQGPEFLTYFQNEAQLEKSRLLSDRFSAERPKGSFSTLEIQRTEQGDSAMYLCASSPSLGGNYEQYFGPGTRLTVT.

The chain carries TRBV19 and TRBJ1-1; D is ambiguous. Trimming took 4 bases from V and 7 from J, leaving 10 bases between them. Germline assignment: CDR1 LNHDA and CDR2 SQIVND (reference sequence). CDR3 size: 12 residues. The CDR3 DNA reads TGTGCCAGTAGTAGTGTTTCTGTTGAAGCTTTCTTT. Amino acid sequence: CASSSVSVEAFF.

The chain couples TRBV27 to TRBJ2-5, with 12 bases that match TRBD2. The CDR3 has 14 amino acids. CDR1 is MNHEY, CDR2 SMNVEV, per germline (reference sequence). Trimming took 10 bases from V and 5 from J; bases not matched to a gene: 8. This CDR3 is CATSGGAVSETQYF. The CDR3 DNA sequence: TGTGCCACTAGCGGGGGGGCCGTCTCGGAGACCCAGTACTTC.

A single count supports this clone. J is TRBJ1-2 and V is TRBV12-3 or TRBV12-4; D remains unclear. V shed 5 bases and J shed 4 bases, with 8 bases lying between them. The CDR3 has 12 residues. The CDR3 region has the DNA TGTGCCAGCAGTCGAATGCGCTATGGCTACACCTTC. Residues: CASSRMRYGYTF.

The chain recombines TRBV14 with TRBJ1-5; D gene ambiguous. This CDR3 has 14 residues. Germline V lookup: CDR1 SGHDN, CDR2 FVKESK. Trimming stripped 0 bases from V and 9 bases from J, with 12 bases between. The CDR3 DNA is TGTGCCAGCAGCCAAGATTCCAGGCACGGGCCCCAGCATTTT. It specifies CASSQDSRHGPQHF. Drawing the rest from reference TRBV14 and TRBJ1-5, the complete variable domain is EAGVTQFPSHSVIEKGQTVTLRCDPISGHDNLYWYRRVMGKEIKFLLHFVKESKQDESGMPNNRFLAERTGGTYSTLKVQPAELEDSGVYFCASSQDSRHGPQHFGDGTRLSIL.

This chain links TRBV11-2 with TRBJ1-2; TRBD1 aligns across 8 bases. V trimming: 5 bases; J trimming: 7 bases; junction bases outside the gene matches: 9. The CDR3 contains 14 residues. Germline loops: CDR1 SGHAT, CDR2 FQNNGV. The CDR3 nucleotides are TGTGCCAGCAGCGGACAAACAGGGGGAAGTGGCTACACCTTC. This translates into CASSGQTGGSGYTF. Full variable domain (remainder filled in from reference TRBV11-2 and TRBJ1-2): EAGVAQSPRYKIIEKRQSVAFWCNPISGHATLYWYQQILGQGPKLLIQFQNNGVVDDSQLPKDRFSAERLKGVDSTLKIQPAKLEDSAVYLCASSGQTGGSGYTFGSGTRLTVV.

The CDR3 region has the DNA TGTGCCAGCAGCCTGCGGGGTGACAGGGACTATGGCTACACCTTC. It yields the protein CASSLRGDRDYGYTF. This sequence joins TRBV21-1 and TRBJ1-2; TRBD1 is taken as the D call from the table, unchecked against the DNA. TRBV21-1 is listed as a pseudogene. The CDR3 contains 15 residues.

A remark on this clone: This CDR3 is also generated by other DNA sequences in the sample. The chain couples TRBV7-2 to TRBJ1-6, with D perhaps TRBD1 (5 bases). The V end lost 5 bases, the J end lost 0 bases, and 11 bases lay between the germline ends. The CDR3 covers 16 residues. Germline loops: CDR1 SGHTA, CDR2 FQGNSA. The CDR3 here is CASSPRQSSYNSPLHF. CDR3 in DNA: TGTGCCAGCAGCCCGAGACAGAGCTCCTATAATTCACCCCTCCACTTT.